Given below is one T cell receptor (beta chain) in context. Across under 25 US areas, participants ranged in age from about 18 to 89 years. Which cohort a participant joined came from the clinical history participants gave. Within 2 weeks before study entry, exposed participants met a COVID-19 case. The table came from immunoSEQ multiplex PCR; TCRdb's copy has only in-frame clones and leaves some out. The sample has 250,000 or so clones, 83% seen once. These data originate in a study of blood T cell repertoires in COVID-19. Study-level information: Nucleic acid was either cDNA or gDNA, and it came from T cells, B-cell-depleted T cells, or PBMCs.

V was cut by 0 bases and J by 3 bases, with 14 bases left in between. The germline V gene has CDR1 LGHDT and CDR2 YNNKEL (reference sequence). The CDR3 consists of 16 residues. Sequenced: PBMCs or T cells enriched from blood (not recorded which). This clonotype was sampled from a woman aged 40 to 50 who had been exposed to COVID-19. The chain couples TRBV3-1 (or the pseudogene TRBV3-2) to TRBJ2-5; D perhaps matches TRBD1 (6 bases). The CDR3 reads CASSQEGARVEETQYF. The CDR3 bases are TGTGCCAGCAGCCAAGAGGGGGCCAGGGTTGAAGAGACCCAGTACTTC.